The rows below give T cell receptor beta chains drawn from one sample of a study of shared clonotypes between healthy human individuals. Clones were read by immunoSEQ multiplex PCR, and TCRdb kept only the in-frame ones, dropping some. Among about 2.4 million clones listed, 93% were seen once. The specimen sequenced was naive CD4+ T cells from PBMCs. The receptor source for this set is a young man in good health. Some clones in this sample may be carry-over from other donors' samples. Each CDR3 is given with its conserved first and last residue. D genes are given only for firm matches. Size values are once, few and many counts, or a class for expanded clones, and some rows have none.

J: TRBJ1-6
V: TRBV30
size: NA
D: NA
CDR3: CAWSVNRVSPLHF
DNA: TGTGCCTGGAGCGTAAACAGGGTGTCACCCCTCCACTTT

J: TRBJ2-7
V: TRBV6-5
size: NA
D: TRBD1
CDR3: CASSYSGTGGGYEQYF
DNA: TGTGCCAGCAGTTACTCGGGGACAGGGGGGGGATACGAGCAGTACTTC

J: TRBJ2-3
V: TRBV9
size: NA
D: NA
CDR3: CASSALTDTQYF
DNA: TGTGCCAGCAGCGCTCTTACAGATACGCAGTATTTT

J: TRBJ1-2
V: TRBV7-8
size: NA
D: NA
CDR3: CASSSQTLYGYTF
DNA: TGTGCCAGCAGCTCGCAAACCCTCTATGGCTACACCTTC

J: TRBJ2-2
V: TRBV11-3
size: NA
D: TRBD1
CDR3: CASSVRQGASGTGELFF
DNA: TGTGCCAGCAGCGTCCGACAGGGGGCATCGGGCACCGGGGAGCTGTTTTTT

J: TRBJ2-2
V: TRBV28
size: NA
D: NA
CDR3: CASSLWTGTPNTGELFF
DNA: TGTGCCAGCAGTTTATGGACCGGGACTCCTAACACCGGGGAGCTGTTTTTT

J: TRBJ2-5
V: TRBV5-1
size: NA
D: TRBD2
CDR3: CASSPGLAVQETQYF
DNA: TGCGCCAGCAGCCCGGGACTAGCGGTCCAAGAGACCCAGTACTTC

J: TRBJ2-1
V: TRBV7-3
size: NA
D: NA
CDR3: CASSFGQLTYNEQFF
DNA: TGTGCCAGCAGCTTCGGACAGCTGACCTACAATGAGCAGTTCTTC

J: TRBJ1-6
V: TRBV15
size: NA
D: TRBD1
CDR3: CATSRGEQGAAPLHF
DNA: TGTGCCACCAGCAGAGGGGAGCAGGGGGCGGCACCCCTCCACTTT

J: TRBJ2-5
V: TRBV7-6
size: NA
D: TRBD1
CDR3: CASSVGTGFETQYF
DNA: TGTGCCAGCAGCGTCGGGACAGGATTTGAGACCCAGTACTTC

J: TRBJ2-5
V: TRBV9
size: NA
D: NA
CDR3: CASSVAGGSGGRQETQYF
DNA: TGTGCCAGCAGCGTAGCTGGTGGGAGTGGAGGGCGCCAAGAGACCCAGTACTTC

J: TRBJ1-2
V: TRBV30
size: NA
D: TRBD1
CDR3: CAWSQTGGGYGYTF
DNA: TGTGCCTGGAGTCAAACAGGGGGTGGCTATGGCTACACCTTC

J: TRBJ2-7
V: TRBV5-1
size: NA
D: NA
CDR3: CASSPTSSGAPYEQYF
DNA: TGCGCCAGCAGCCCCACCTCTAGTGGAGCCCCCTACGAGCAGTACTTC

J: TRBJ2-5
V: TRBV4-1
size: NA
D: NA
CDR3: CASSQDRGRETQYF
DNA: TGCGCCAGCAGCCAAGATCGAGGGAGGGAGACCCAGTACTTC

J: TRBJ2-7
V: TRBV27
size: NA
D: TRBD1
CDR3: CASSLSIRTGGYEQYF
DNA: TGTGCCAGCAGTTTATCGATTCGGACAGGGGGCTACGAGCAGTACTTC

J: TRBJ1-2
V: TRBV10-3
size: once
D: TRBD1
CDR3: CAIREGTGLTYYGYTF
DNA: TGTGCCATCAGGGAAGGGACAGGACTAACCTACTATGGCTACACCTTC

J: TRBJ2-7
V: TRBV27
size: NA
D: TRBD1
CDR3: CASSSPPTGQGTYEQYF
DNA: TGTGCCAGCAGTTCGCCCCCAACGGGACAGGGGACCTACGAGCAGTACTTC

J: TRBJ2-5
V: TRBV7-8
size: NA
D: TRBD1
CDR3: CASSFNRGETQYF
DNA: TGTGCCAGCAGCTTCAACAGGGGAGAGACCCAGTACTTC

J: TRBJ1-4
V: TRBV18
size: NA
D: TRBD1
CDR3: CASSLPGQGVEKLFF
DNA: TGTGCCAGCTCACTACCGGGACAGGGGGTTGAAAAACTGTTTTTT

J: TRBJ1-1
V: TRBV7-2
size: once
D: NA
CDR3: CASSSLAANTEAFF
DNA: TGTGCCAGCAGCTCCCTTGCCGCGAACACTGAAGCTTTCTTT

J: TRBJ2-1
V: TRBV15
size: NA
D: TRBD2
CDR3: CATSRGLWGRADNEQFF
DNA: TGTGCCACCAGCAGAGGTTTGTGGGGGAGGGCCGACAATGAGCAGTTCTTC

J: TRBJ2-2
V: TRBV5-1
size: NA
D: NA
CDR3: CASSLSADLNTGELFF
DNA: TGCGCCAGCAGCTTGAGTGCGGACCTTAACACCGGGGAGCTGTTTTTT